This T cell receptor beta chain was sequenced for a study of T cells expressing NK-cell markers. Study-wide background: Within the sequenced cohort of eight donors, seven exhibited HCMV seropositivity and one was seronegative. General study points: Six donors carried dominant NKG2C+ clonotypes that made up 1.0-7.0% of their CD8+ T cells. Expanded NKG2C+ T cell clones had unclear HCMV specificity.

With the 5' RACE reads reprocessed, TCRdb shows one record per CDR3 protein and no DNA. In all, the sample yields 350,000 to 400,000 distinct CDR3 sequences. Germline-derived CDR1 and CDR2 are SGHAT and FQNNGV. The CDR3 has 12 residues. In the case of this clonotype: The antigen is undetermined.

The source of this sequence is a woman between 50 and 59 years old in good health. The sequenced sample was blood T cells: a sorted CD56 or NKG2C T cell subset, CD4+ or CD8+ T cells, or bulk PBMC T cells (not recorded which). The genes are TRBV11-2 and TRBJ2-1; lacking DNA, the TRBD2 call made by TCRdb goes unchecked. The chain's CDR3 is CASSGSGNEQFF.